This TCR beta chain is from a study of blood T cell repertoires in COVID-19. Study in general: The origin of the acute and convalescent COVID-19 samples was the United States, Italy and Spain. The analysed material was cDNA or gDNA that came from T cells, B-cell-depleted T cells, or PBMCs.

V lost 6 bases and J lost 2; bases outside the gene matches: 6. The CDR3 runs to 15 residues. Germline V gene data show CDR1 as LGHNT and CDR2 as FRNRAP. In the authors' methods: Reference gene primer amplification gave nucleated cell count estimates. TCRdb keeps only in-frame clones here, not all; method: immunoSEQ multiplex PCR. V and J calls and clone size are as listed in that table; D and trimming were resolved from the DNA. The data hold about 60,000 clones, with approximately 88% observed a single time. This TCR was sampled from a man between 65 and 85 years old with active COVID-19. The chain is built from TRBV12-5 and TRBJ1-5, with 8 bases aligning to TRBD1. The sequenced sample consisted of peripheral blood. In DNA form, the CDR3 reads TGTGCTAGTGGACGCGGACAGGGTGGCAATCAGCCCCAGCATTTT. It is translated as CASGRGQGGNQPQHF. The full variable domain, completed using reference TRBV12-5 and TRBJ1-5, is DARVTQTPRHKVTEMGQEVTMRCQPILGHNTVFWYRQTMMQGLELLAYFRNRAPLDDSGMPKDRFSAEMPDATLATLKIQPSEPRDSAVYFCASGRGQGGNQPQHFGDGTRLSIL.